Below are 26 T cell receptor beta chains sequenced from a single sample in a study of blood T cell repertoires in COVID-19. Some clones are missing from TCRdb's copy, which holds only in-frame ones; the method was immunoSEQ multiplex PCR. The table lists 490,000 or so clones, approximately 91% of them singletons. Sample: PBMCs or T cells enriched from blood (not recorded which). These receptors were taken from a woman aged 55-69 years who had recovered from COVID-19.

The chain carries TRBV19 and TRBJ1-4; D ambiguous. V was shortened by 4 bases and J by 6 bases, with 12 bases between the two germline ends. The CDR3 sequence is 14 residues long. CDR1 is LNHDA and CDR2 is SQIVND in the germline V gene (reference sequence). The CDR3 spells CASSTGRNDEKLFF. For the CDR3, the DNA is TGTGCCAGTAGTACTGGGCGAAATGATGAAAAACTGTTTTTT.

V and J are TRBV3-1 (or the pseudogene TRBV3-2) and TRBJ1-2; 7 positions match TRBD1. V shed 6 bases and J 7 bases; nucleotides not matched to a gene: 14. There are 15 residues in the CDR3. Germline V gene lookup returns CDR1 LGHDT and CDR2 YNNKEL (reference sequence). CDR3 sequence: CASSSTGAFDLGYTF. In nucleotides, the CDR3 is TGTGCCAGCAGTTCAACAGGGGCCTTTGATCTTGGCTACACCTTC.

This rearrangement joins TRBV2 to TRBJ2-2; 7 nucleotides line up with TRBD1. Germline CDR1 SNHLY, CDR2 FYNNEI. The CDR3 runs 15 residues. The V and J ends lost 3 bases and 1 base, in that order; junction bases with no gene match: 2. CDR3 DNA: TGTGCCAGCAGTGAGACAGGGAAGAACACCGGGGAGCTGTTTTTT. It yields the protein CASSETGKNTGELFF.

J is TRBJ1-1 and V is TRBV19, with D possibly matching TRBD1 (5 bases). The V end was cut by 5 bases, the J end by 5 bases, with 12 bases between. The CDR3 totals 13 residues. Germline values: CDR1 LNHDA, CDR2 SQIVND (reference sequence). Here the CDR3 reads CASSAQTGTEAFF. The CDR3 DNA sequence: TGTGCCAGTAGTGCACAAACAGGAACTGAAGCTTTCTTT.

The chain employs TRBV24-1 and TRBJ1-1; D uncertain. V lost 4 bases and J lost 1, with 9 bases in between. The CDR3 length is 14 residues. CDR1 and CDR2 from the germline V gene are KGHDR and SFDVKD. CDR3 region: CATSDSRGNTEAFF. The DNA for the CDR3 is TGTGCCACCAGTGACTCGCGCGGGAACACTGAAGCTTTCTTT.

The rearrangement links TRBV9 to TRBJ2-5; 9 nucleotides align to TRBD2. The CDR3 is 16 amino acids. Per germline, CDR1 SGDLS and CDR2 YYNGEE. V was clipped by 2 bases and J by 1 base; unmatched bases: 6. The CDR3 DNA sequence: TGTGCCAGCAGCGTCGGGACTAGCCGCGGCCAAGAGACCCAGTACTTC. This gives the protein CASSVGTSRGQETQYF.

J is TRBJ1-5 and V is TRBV11-2; 10 bases map to TRBD1. Unmatched junction bases numbered 8, after V lost 5 bases and J lost 1 base. The length of the CDR3 is 17 residues. Germline V lookup: CDR1 SGHAT, CDR2 FQNNGV. The CDR3: CASSAGTGAGSNQPQHF. The CDR3 nucleotides are TGTGCCAGCAGCGCTGGGACAGGGGCAGGGAGCAATCAGCCCCAGCATTTT.

The V gene is TRBV29-1, the J gene TRBJ1-2, with a weak D call TRBD1 (5 bases). The V gene lost 5 bases and the J gene lost 5 bases, with 15 bases spanning the gap. CDR3 length equals 13 residues. CDR1 is SQVTM and CDR2 is ANQGSEA in the germline V gene. Here the CDR3 DNA reads TGCAGCGTTCTAGGCAGGGAAGGGTATGGCTACACCTTC. Amino acids: CSVLGREGYGYTF.

Worth noting for this clone: The sample carries other DNA sequences with the same CDR3. The chain combines TRBV19 with TRBJ2-1, with 9 bases aligning to TRBD1. V dropped 5 bases and J dropped 1; count of bases not matched to a gene: 0. CDR1 and CDR2 (germline): LNHDA, SQIVND (reference sequence). CDR3 length: 14 amino acids. Written as DNA, the CDR3 is TGTGCCAGTAGTGGGACAGGGTCCTACAATGAGCAGTTCTTC. Translation: CASSGTGSYNEQFF.

This clone was seen more than once but under ten times. The chain employs TRBV2 and TRBJ2-2; D may be TRBD1 (6 bases). V lost 7 bases and J 5 bases, leaving 14 bases between the germline ends. This CDR3 spans 14 amino acids. The germline V gene encodes CDR1 SNHLY and CDR2 FYNNEI. Here the CDR3 reads CASTGGQGTGELFF. As DNA, the CDR3 is TGTGCCAGCACAGGAGGCCAGGGGACCGGGGAGCTGTTTTTT.

This clone was observed once. The chain links TRBV10-1 to TRBJ2-2, with D possibly matching TRBD1 (6 bases). The germline gives CDR1 WNHNN, CDR2 SYGVQD (reference sequence). This CDR3 has 16 amino acids. V was clipped by 0 bases and J by 1 base, with 9 bases between them. The CDR3 DNA follows: TGCGCCAGCAGTGAGTCACAGGGATTGAACACCGGGGAGCTGTTTTTT. Translating gives CASSESQGLNTGELFF.

V and J are TRBV13 and TRBJ1-6; D is unresolved. Germline V gene sequence: CDR1 PRHDT, CDR2 FYEKMQ (reference sequence). Trimming left V 5 bases short and J 0 bases short, with 14 bases between. There are 17 residues in the CDR3. CDR3 coding DNA: TGTGCCAGCAGCCCTAGCGGGGAGAGCTCCTATAATTCACCCCTCCACTTT. Encoded protein: CASSPSGESSYNSPLHF.

The rearrangement joins TRBV7-9 to TRBJ1-3; TRBD1 is a possible D gene (6 bases). V was trimmed by 4 bases and J by 4 bases, leaving 8 bases between them. Per the germline V gene, CDR1 is SEHNR and CDR2 is FQNEAQ (reference sequence). The CDR3 has 13 residues. The chain's CDR3 is CASSSGQGNTIYF. CDR3 DNA: TGTGCCAGCAGCTCGGGACAAGGAAACACCATATATTTT.

This sequence joins TRBV30 and TRBJ1-5; no clear D gene. CDR3 length: 13 amino acids. Trimming left V 5 bases short and J 1 base short, with 9 bases between. Germline loops: CDR1 GTSNPN, CDR2 SVGIG (reference sequence). CDR3 in amino acids: CAWGLQSNQPQHF. The CDR3 nucleotides are TGTGCCTGGGGACTCCAGAGCAATCAGCCCCAGCATTTT.

This clone was detected a few times. The rearrangement links TRBV6-1 to TRBJ1-2, with D possibly TRBD1 on 6 matching bases. V dropped 1 base and J dropped 1 base, with 13 bases sitting between them. CDR1 is MNHNS and CDR2 is SASEGT in the germline V gene. CDR3 length equals 16 residues. CDR3 region: CASSEGKGGINYGYTF. The CDR3 region has the DNA TGTGCCAGCAGTGAAGGCAAAGGGGGAATTAACTATGGCTACACCTTC.

V and J are TRBV19 and TRBJ2-1; D remains ambiguous. The CDR3 runs to 15 residues. The V gene's germline CDR1 is LNHDA and CDR2 SQIVND (reference sequence). V was trimmed by 0 bases and J by 3 bases, leaving 9 bases between them. CDR3 coding DNA: TGTGCCAGTAGTATAGACGGTAGCTACTACAATGAGCAGTTCTTC. Its protein is CASSIDGSYYNEQFF.

The V call is TRBV5-6, the J call TRBJ1-2, with D possibly matching TRBD1 (5 bases). V was pared by 0 bases and J by 8 bases, with 11 bases between. Germline CDR1 and CDR2: SGHDT and YYEEEE. This CDR3 contains 13 residues. The CDR3 sequence is CASSLGLGRGYTF. The CDR3 nucleotides read TGTGCCAGCAGCTTGGGGCTGGGGCGAGGCTACACCTTC. Based on the CDR3 plus reference TRBV5-6 and TRBJ1-2, the full variable domain is DAGVTQSPTHLIKTRGQQVTLRCSPKSGHDTVSWYQQALGQGPQFIFQYYEEEERQRGNFPDRFSGHQFPNYSSELNVNALLLGDSALYLCASSLGLGRGYTFGSGTRLTVV.

The chain couples TRBV14 to TRBJ2-2, with D perhaps matching TRBD2 (5 bases). CDR1 and CDR2 (germline): SGHDN, FVKESK. The CDR3 covers 16 residues. The V end lost 0 bases, the J end lost 3 bases, and 11 bases lay between the germline ends. The CDR3 is CASSQEGPDYTGELFF. The CDR3 nucleotides read TGTGCCAGCAGCCAAGAGGGTCCGGACTACACCGGGGAGCTGTTTTTT.

This rearrangement joins TRBV29-1 to TRBJ2-4; 7 bases match TRBD2. CDR1 and CDR2 from the germline V gene are SQVTM and ANQGSEA. The length of the CDR3 is 13 residues. The V segment lost 0 bases and the J segment 7 bases; nucleotides outside the gene matches: 3. Written as DNA, the CDR3 is TGCAGCGTTGAAGATAGCGGGTTGAACATTCAGTACTTC. Its translation is CSVEDSGLNIQYF.

The chain is built from TRBV25-1 and TRBJ2-4, with D unclear. CDR3 size: 15 residues. V was clipped by 4 bases and J by 0 bases, with 10 bases between them. Germline V gene data show CDR1 as MGHDK and CDR2 as SYGVNS. The CDR3 DNA reads TGTGCCAGCAGTGTCGGCGGATTAGCCAAAAACATTCAGTACTTC. It is translated as CASSVGGLAKNIQYF. The full variable domain, with the rest looked up from reference TRBV25-1 and TRBJ2-4, is EADIYQTPRYLVIGTGKKITLECSQTMGHDKMYWYQQDPGMELHLIHYSYGVNSTEKGDLSSESTVSRIRTEHFPLTLESARPSHTSQYLCASSVGGLAKNIQYFGAGTRLSVL.

V gene TRBV2 combines with J gene TRBJ2-7, with D perhaps TRBD1 (6 bases). Germline values: CDR1 SNHLY, CDR2 FYNNEI. V lost 6 bases, J lost 3 bases, and 9 bases lay in between. The CDR3 is made up of 12 amino acids. CDR3 in amino acids: CASRQQGYEQYF. In DNA form, the CDR3 reads TGTGCCAGCAGGCAACAGGGCTACGAGCAGTACTTC.

The chain links TRBV5-1 to TRBJ1-5; D not resolved. V dropped 2 bases and J dropped 3 bases, with 6 bases sitting between them. Germline CDR1 SGHRS, CDR2 YFSETQ. CDR3 length: 13 amino acids. For the CDR3, the DNA is TGCGCCAGCAGCTTTAGCTCCAATCAGCCCCAGCATTTT. It specifies CASSFSSNQPQHF.

The chain recombines TRBV3-1 (or the pseudogene TRBV3-2) with TRBJ1-2; 12 bases agree with TRBD1. CDR3 length: 17 residues. From germline, CDR1 is LGHDT and CDR2 YNNKEL (reference sequence). The ends lost 3 bases at V and 7 bases at J; junction bases unmatched: 12. CDR3 loop: CASSQTGGTGGAVGYTF. The CDR3 nucleotides read TGTGCCAGCAGCCAGACAGGAGGGACAGGGGGCGCGGTTGGCTACACCTTC.

The chain is built from TRBV10-3 and TRBJ1-4; TRBD1 agrees at 9 bases. Looked up from germline, CDR1 is ENHRY and CDR2 is SYGVKD. The V and J ends lost 7 bases and 8 bases, in that order; junction bases with no gene match: 5. This CDR3 contains 13 residues. The CDR3 region is CAINRGREEKLFF. Here the CDR3 DNA reads TGTGCCATCAACAGGGGGCGCGAAGAAAAACTGTTTTTT.

This clone was seen once. V usage is TRBV15 and J usage is TRBJ2-1; D is ambiguous. V dropped 5 bases and J dropped 0 bases, with 11 bases sitting between them. Germline-derived CDR1 and CDR2 are LNHNV and YYDKDF (reference sequence). The CDR3 is 15 residues long. In DNA, the CDR3 is TGTGCCACCAGCCCAGACTGGAGCTCCTACAATGAGCAGTTCTTC. Translated: CATSPDWSSYNEQFF.

This chain connects TRBV30 to TRBJ2-5; no firm D call. Germline V gives CDR1 GTSNPN, CDR2 SVGIG (reference sequence). The CDR3 consists of 13 residues. Deletions cut 0 bases from V and 5 bases from J, with 10 bases between. For the CDR3, the DNA is TGTGCCTGGAGTGTACAAAACGGGGAGACCCAGTACTTC. Its translation: CAWSVQNGETQYF.